These 19 T cell receptor beta chains were all obtained from the same sample, sequenced in a study of blood T cell repertoires in COVID-19. Sequencing used immunoSEQ multiplex PCR; TCRdb keeps in-frame clones, though not all of them. The sample lists 270,000 or so clones, about 81% occurring once. The sequenced material came from peripheral blood. Receptors originate from a human donor with COVID-19, enrolled during active disease. The donor label of this sample is uncertain.

The chain combines TRBV6-5 with TRBJ2-1, with TRBD2 identical over 9 bases. Per germline, CDR1 MNHEY and CDR2 SVGAGI. V was pared by 4 bases and J by 8 bases, with 9 bases of the junction left unmatched. The CDR3 is 15 residues long. The DNA of the CDR3 is TGTGCCAGCAGTTTAAGGGGACTAGCTAGGGATGAGCAGTTCTTC. This gives the protein CASSLRGLARDEQFF.

This chain uses TRBV18 with TRBJ2-7; no definite D call. The CDR3 runs 15 residues. Trimming left V 2 bases short and J 3 bases short, with 14 bases between. Germline V gene sequence: CDR1 KGHSH, CDR2 LQKENI. As DNA, the CDR3 is TGTGCCAGCTCACCAGAGGATTTACGGTTCTACGAGCAGTACTTC. Its protein is CASSPEDLRFYEQYF.

The J gene is TRBJ2-5, the V gene TRBV27, with 8 nucleotides matching TRBD1. The CDR3 contains 14 residues. Trimming took 5 bases from V and 7 from J; bases not matched to a gene: 9. Germline V gives CDR1 MNHEY, CDR2 SMNVEV (reference sequence). The CDR3 reads CASSLGQGSGTQYF. CDR3 nucleotide sequence: TGTGCCAGCAGTCTCGGACAGGGAAGTGGGACCCAGTACTTC.

The chain joins TRBV6-5 to TRBJ2-3, with 8 positions matching TRBD2. The J segment lost 2 bases and the V segment lost 7 bases, leaving 5 bases of the junction unmatched. The germline gives CDR1 MNHEY, CDR2 SVGAGI. CDR3 size: 14 residues. The CDR3, as DNA: TGTGCCAGCATCCTAGGACTAGCCACAGATACGCAGTATTTT. This encodes CASILGLATDTQYF.

The chain links TRBV14 to TRBJ1-5, with 7 bases fitting TRBD1. CDR1 and CDR2 from the germline V gene are SGHDN and FVKESK. This CDR3 spans 13 amino acids. Trimming removed 2 bases from V and 5 bases from J; junction bases left unmatched: 0. The CDR3 DNA is TGTGCCAGCAGCCAAACAGGGGATCAGCCCCAGCATTTT. Translating gives CASSQTGDQPQHF.

The chain couples TRBV19 to TRBJ2-6, with 9 bases aligning to TRBD2. CDR3 size: 18 residues. V shed 5 bases, J shed 0 bases, and the junction held 8 bases outside the gene matches. Per the germline V gene, CDR1 is LNHDA and CDR2 is SQIVND (reference sequence). CDR3 sequence (DNA): TGTGCCAGTAGTCAAGCGGGAGGCACTATCTCTGGGGCCAACGTCCTGACTTTC. Its protein is CASSQAGGTISGANVLTF.

Note on this clone: Distinct nucleotide sequences in the sample also encode this CDR3. The chain is built from TRBV5-1 and TRBJ2-3, with no clear D. The length of the CDR3 is 13 residues. V lost 0 bases and J 1 base, leaving 3 bases between the germline ends. Germline-derived CDR1 and CDR2 are SGHRS and YFSETQ. CDR3 in amino acids: CASSLAGTDTQYF. The CDR3 DNA sequence: TGCGCCAGCAGCTTGGCCGGCACAGATACGCAGTATTTT. Filled out from reference TRBV5-1 and TRBJ2-3, the complete variable domain reads KAGVTQTPRYLIKTRGQQVTLSCSPISGHRSVSWYQQTPGQGLQFLFEYFSETQRNKGNFPGRFSGRQFSNSRSEMNVSTLELGDSALYLCASSLAGTDTQYFGPGTRLTVL.

This chain uses TRBV28 with TRBJ2-7; TRBD2 agrees at 11 bases. The V gene end was trimmed by 6 bases and the J gene end by 7 bases; junction bases not matched to a gene: 11. CDR1 MDHEN and CDR2 SYDVKM come from the germline V gene. This CDR3 has 15 amino acids. CDR3: CASRPNSGRVREQYF. DNA of the CDR3: TGTGCCAGCAGACCCAATAGCGGGAGGGTTCGGGAGCAGTACTTC.

The chain links TRBV28 to TRBJ1-2; TRBD1 matches at 9 bases. The germline gives CDR1 MDHEN, CDR2 SYDVKM. The CDR3 loop spans 16 amino acids. V trimming: 7 bases; J trimming: 3 bases; junction bases outside the gene matches: 12. The CDR3 sequence: CASTPPSGTGYYGYTF. CDR3 DNA sequence: TGTGCCAGCACCCCCCCCTCCGGGACAGGGTACTATGGCTACACCTTC.

The genes are TRBV12-3 or TRBV12-4 and TRBJ1-2; D is unresolved. This CDR3 is 12 amino acids long. V lost 3 bases and J 5 bases, leaving 7 bases between the germline ends. CDR3 amino acids: CASSFAGYGYTF. As DNA, the CDR3 is TGTGCCAGCAGTTTCGCAGGTTATGGCTACACCTTC.

The chain recombines TRBV11-2 with TRBJ2-7, with 14 nucleotides matching TRBD2. CDR3 size: 17 residues. The V gene end was trimmed by 3 bases and the J gene end by 0 bases; junction bases not matched to a gene: 4. CDR1 SGHAT and CDR2 FQNNGV come from the germline V gene. The CDR3 loop is CASSLRLAGGPSYEQYF. CDR3 in DNA: TGTGCCAGCAGCTTGCGACTAGCGGGAGGGCCCTCCTACGAGCAGTACTTC.

The rearrangement uses TRBV3-1 (or the pseudogene TRBV3-2) and TRBJ2-5, with a tentative D call TRBD2 (6 bases). The germline V gene encodes CDR1 LGHDT and CDR2 YNNKEL (reference sequence). CDR3 size: 14 residues. V lost 0 bases, J lost 3 bases, and 8 bases lay in between. The DNA for the CDR3 is TGTGCCAGCAGCCAAGAGGTAGCGGAAGAGACCCAGTACTTC. It translates to CASSQEVAEETQYF.

In its sample, this clone was seen once. This chain connects TRBV5-1 to TRBJ1-6; 8 nucleotides match TRBD1. The CDR3 covers 16 residues. V lost 1 base, J lost 10 bases, and 10 bases stayed unmatched. Germline V gene lookup returns CDR1 SGHRS and CDR2 YFSETQ. CDR3: CASSLHTRQGSSPLHF. For the CDR3, the DNA is TGCGCCAGCAGCTTGCACACCCGACAGGGGAGCTCACCCCTCCACTTT.

The chain links TRBV3-1 (or the pseudogene TRBV3-2) to TRBJ1-1; D is ambiguous. The CDR3 runs 15 residues. V lost 1 base, J lost 1 base, and 10 bases lay in between. The V gene's germline CDR1 is LGHDT and CDR2 YNNKEL (reference sequence). CDR3 sequence: CASSQVSDSNTEAFF. Written as DNA, the CDR3 is TGTGCCAGCAGCCAAGTTTCAGATTCGAACACTGAAGCTTTCTTT.

In this sample, this clone turned up once. CDR3 region: CASRGQRAFF. For the CDR3, the DNA is TGTGCCTCTCGGGGACAGCGCGCTTTCTTT. The chain recombines TRBV30 with TRBJ1-1, with 7 bases aligning to TRBD1. Unmatched junction bases numbered 7, after V lost 7 bases and J lost 11 bases. CDR1 and CDR2 from the germline V gene are GTSNPN and SVGIG (reference sequence). This CDR3 is 10 amino acids long.

The chain uses TRBV13 and TRBJ2-3, with D perhaps matching TRBD1 (6 bases). Per germline, CDR1 PRHDT and CDR2 FYEKMQ (reference sequence). CDR3 length: 15 residues. V was pared by 6 bases and J by 2 bases, with 15 bases between. The CDR3 DNA follows: TGTGCCAGCAGTCACAGGGTAGGGGCCACAGATACGCAGTATTTT. Translated: CASSHRVGATDTQYF.

This clone was counted a few times. This chain joins TRBV6-2 or TRBV6-3 and TRBJ2-3, with 14 bases lining up with TRBD2. From germline, CDR1 is MNHEY and CDR2 SVGEGT. This CDR3 comprises 17 residues. The junction had 5 bases not matched to a gene; V was cut back by 2 bases and J by 4 bases. CDR3 nucleotide sequence: TGTGCCAGCAGTTACGATTCGGGACTAGCGGGAGCAGATACGCAGTATTTT. Translated, it gives CASSYDSGLAGADTQYF.

V and J are TRBV19 and TRBJ1-3; 7 bases agree with TRBD1. Germline V gene lookup returns CDR1 LNHDA and CDR2 SQIVND (reference sequence). This CDR3 region has 19 residues. V lost 1 base, J lost 0 bases, and 12 bases stayed unmatched. CDR3 sequence: CASSIVSTGTVSSGNTIYF. DNA for the CDR3: TGTGCCAGTAGTATAGTTTCGACCGGGACAGTGAGCTCTGGAAACACCATATATTTT.

The chain is built from TRBV19 and TRBJ2-6; D is uncertain. The CDR3 runs to 14 residues. CDR1 and CDR2 from the germline V gene are LNHDA and SQIVND (reference sequence). V was cut by 5 bases and J by 0 bases, with 5 bases left in between. The CDR3 nucleotides are TGTGCCAGTAGTTTTAGCTCTGGGGCCAACGTCCTGACTTTC. It specifies CASSFSSGANVLTF.